A selection of T cell receptor beta chains follows, all from one sample in a study of blood T cell repertoires in COVID-19. The method was immunoSEQ multiplex PCR; TCRdb's version includes in-frame clones alone and lacks a portion of them. Altogether more than 95,000 clones are present, roughly four fifths being singletons, with the ten largest covering approximately 12%. Sequencing was carried out using peripheral blood. Receptors originate from a man between 60 and 75 years old with acute or convalescent COVID-19. Both conserved end residues are part of each CDR3. Fields, in order: clone size, V gene, CDR3 protein. Size values are once, few and many counts, or a class for expanded clones, and some rows have none.

>.|TRBV6-4
CASSDPRDPTIYEQYF
>.|TRBV6-1
CASSEAARGRLDTEAFF
>.|TRBV5-1
CASGQGAGDTQYF
>.|TRBV6-5
CASTPGPKTAQYF
>.|TRBV7-2
CASSLWGGGVTGELFF
>.|TRBV2
CASSGMAVRDGFF
>.|TRBV14
CASSPLARTYEQYF
>.|TRBV29-1
CSAGQGAGGANVLTF
>.|TRBV6-6
CAGGGHPSYEQYF
>once|TRBV5-1
CASSLAGGSLDEQYF
>.|TRBV18
CASTGGPSNTGELFF
>.|TRBV7-9
CASSAFGQGVETQYF
>.|TRBV5-8
CASSPDRGWNQPQHF
>.|TRBV9
CASSAGQGTYEQYF
>.|TRBV27
CASSSRQGRGNQPQHF
>once|TRBV27
CASSSDRGLNEKLFF
>.|TRBV28
CASSSPLGVNTEAFF
>.|TRBV2
CAGSQLAAYNEQFF
>.|TRBV3-1/TRBV3-2
CASSPMRNEKLFF
>.|TRBV7-9
CASSPRLTDPGTQYF
>.|TRBV28
CASSCRGLAGGPGNEQFF
>.|TRBV7-3
CASSSPSGGQFF
>once|TRBV6-5
CASRQGQNTEAFF
>.|TRBV7-9
CASSLGGGSRIYEQYF
>.|TRBV4-2
CASSQDRAGVGDTQYF
>.|TRBV28
CASSLTGTGSGKLFF
>.|TRBV28
CASSLWGQGAQETQYF
>.|TRBV19
CASRPTTSGTPYNEQFF
>few|TRBV27
CASSDRDRVSPLHF
>.|TRBV9
CASSVGQGLIWTEAFF
>.|TRBV3-1/TRBV3-2
CASSRGPSYNEQFF
>once|TRBV7-8
CASSLVGTGGAQFF
>.|TRBV3-1/TRBV3-2
CASSQLMKLEETQYF
>once|TRBV9
CASSVQAGDTDTQYF
>few|TRBV18
CASTDSFANTGELFF
>.|TRBV5-1
CASSYRQGAREAFF
>once|TRBV15
CATSSFSSGGDEQFF
>.|TRBV15
CATSSRGQSYEQYF
>.|TRBV15
CATSRVKEGGNQPQHF
>.|TRBV28
CASNPWREVDGDTQYF
>once|TRBV6-5
CASSYSGTGGCEQYF
>.|TRBV28
CASSLLAGGPKTQYF
>once|TRBV7-2
CASKEGVGFEQFF
>few|TRBV2
CASWGQGAEQYF
>.|TRBV6-5
CASSYGQGTYEQYF
>.|TRBV11-2
CASSRDRGANEKLFF
>.|TRBV4-1
CASSHVGQKAYTF
>.|TRBV6-1
CASSDLGRLYGYTF
>.|TRBV6-5
CASRDRENYGYTF
>once|TRBV7-2
CASTRAGASGIQYF
>.|TRBV7-9
CASSLRERGLTANEQFF
>few|TRBV15
CATSTRNSEAFF
>.|TRBV28
CASTPNRGSYGYTF
>.|TRBV7-9
CASSRQGAYGNTIYF
>.|TRBV24-1
CATSDPGQGRRQYF
>.|TRBV6-1
CASSDQQGRYSNQPQHF
>.|TRBV7-9
CASSLPNQPQHF